This TCR beta chain came from a study of cytomegalovirus exposure and HLA in healthy donors. This clone came up once. Its specificity is unknown. Overall study results and limits: A later analysis reportedly identified an Asian-associated ancestry cluster as carrying fewer N-insertions than the roughly 600-donor mean.

PCR was performed using 60 Vbeta and 13 Jbeta primers. Under the authors' procedure: Counted up in a later analysis, unique TCR beta chains came to some 82 million, with roughly 11 million shared. The assay was immunoSEQ multiplex PCR, and TCRdb's table has in-frame clones only and misses some. V and J calls and clone size are copied from that table; D and trimming were computed from the DNA. This table holds about 190,000 clones, around 73% found once. The CDR3 is made up of 17 amino acids. The V gene lost 9 bases and the J gene lost 3 bases, with 26 bases spanning the gap. Germline CDR1 and CDR2: SGHKS and YYEKEE (reference sequence).

Source material: PBMCs. The chain is built from TRBV5-5 and TRBJ2-3; a possible D gene is TRBD2 (5 bases). This receptor was obtained from a woman aged 25 to 39 in good health and CMV-seropositive. The CDR3 coding sequence is TGTGCCACCCAGCTAGGGAGTTGGGGTCCTACTACAGATACGCAGTATTTT. It translates to CATQLGSWGPTTDTQYF.